These T cell receptor beta chains were read from a single sample in a study of response to subunit inactivated influenza vaccine. TCRdb processed the RT-PCR reads anew with MiXCR; each CDR3 protein has one entry. The table has a few hundred thousand distinct CDR3 sequences, over 20% seen once; the top ten hold 10%. The starting material was PBMCs from blood, obtained approximately 20 months after vaccination. These receptors came from a man between 50 and 69 years old who received an inactivated influenza vaccine. Each CDR3 is given with its conserved first and last residue. Each record gives: D gene, V gene, J gene, clone size, CDR3 DNA, CDR3 protein. A D gene is named only where the DNA matches it firmly. The size of a clone is reported for some rows only, either as once, few or many, or as a class for expanded clones.

>.|TRBV7-2|TRBJ2-3|.
TGTGCCAGCAGCTTAGCCCGTCCTACGGATACGCAGTATTTT
CASSLARPTDTQYF
>TRBD2|TRBV5-1|TRBJ2-3|.
TGCGCCAGCAGCTCACTAGCGGGAGCCGGGGCAGATACGCAGTATTTT
CASSSLAGAGADTQYF
>.|TRBV5-1|TRBJ2-4|.
TGCGCCAGCAGCTTGGAGGCAGGGGTAGCCAAAAACATTCAGTACTTC
CASSLEAGVAKNIQYF
>TRBD1|TRBV27|TRBJ1-1|.
TGTGCCAGCAGTCCCCAATGGACAGGGAACACTGAAGCTTTCTTT
CASSPQWTGNTEAFF
>.|TRBV12-3/TRBV12-4|TRBJ2-2|.
TGTGCCAGCAGTTTAGGGGGAGCGCGAACCGGGGAGCTGTTTTTT
CASSLGGARTGELFF
>.|TRBV7-8|TRBJ1-2|many
TGTGCCAGCAGCTTACATCAGGGAATGGGTGGCTACACCTTC
CASSLHQGMGGYTF
>.|TRBV12-3/TRBV12-4|TRBJ1-1|.
TGTGCCAGCACCCAAGACAGCCGAGTGAAGACTGAAGCTTTCTTT
CASTQDSRVKTEAFF
>TRBD1|TRBV6-2/TRBV6-3|TRBJ2-1|once
TGTGCCAGCAGTTACCAAATTGGTGTTGGACAGGGGGCCAATGAGCAGTTCTTC
CASSYQIGVGQGANEQFF
>TRBD1|TRBV6-1|TRBJ1-2|.
TGTGCCAGCAGTCCGAGCCGACAGGGGGTCTATGGCTACACCTTC
CASSPSRQGVYGYTF
>.|TRBV6-1|TRBJ2-1|.
TGTGCCAGCAGTGAAACTGCTATTGGAGACGGGTTCTTC
CASSETAIGDGFF
>TRBD1|TRBV7-2|TRBJ1-2|.
TGTGCCAGCAGCTTACTAGGGGGCGCGGACTATGGCTACACCTTC
CASSLLGGADYGYTF
>TRBD1|TRBV12-3/TRBV12-4|TRBJ1-5|few
TGTGCCAGCAGACCGAGCAGGGGGGGTCAGCCCCAGCATTTT
CASRPSRGGQPQHF